The source of this T cell receptor beta chain is a study of response to subunit inactivated influenza vaccine. Study-level findings and limits: A suggestion made by the authors is that each seasonal influenza vaccination recruits few new T cells.

From the RT-PCR reads, TCRdb called clonotypes with MiXCR, one entry per CDR3 protein. Of under 200,000 distinct CDR3 sequences listed, approximately 10% are singletons. At least ten counts were recorded for this clonotype. The antigen is undetermined. The CDR3 extends over 14 amino acids. Germline CDR1 and CDR2: SQVTM and ANQGSEA. J gave up 0 bases and V 4 bases, and 5 bases lay outside the gene matches. This TCR was sampled from a man aged 50 or older who received an inactivated influenza vaccine. The rearrangement joins TRBV29-1 to TRBJ2-7; 8 nucleotides align to TRBD2. Sample: non-naive T cells sorted from PBMCs, taken roughly 48 days after vaccination. CDR3 nucleotide sequence: TGCAGCGTTGCCGGGGGGGGAAACTCCTACGAGCAGTACTTC. This translates into CSVAGGGNSYEQYF.